What follows is one TCR beta chain and its context. Data came from immunoSEQ multiplex PCR; TCRdb stores just in-frame clones and leaves some out. The table has over 80,000 clones, approximately 84% seen once. The data belong to a study of neoadjuvant anti-PD-1 for oral cavity cancer. Study summary: Nivolumab at 3 mg/kg was mostly given biweekly, three to four doses, pre-surgery. Patients without progression got a fourth dose around day 43.

These oral cavity squamous cell carcinomas were HPV-negative and locally advanced. Analysis of PBMCs was direct, with no culture step. This CDR3 is 14 amino acids long. Germline CDR1 is MNHEY and CDR2 is SVGAGI. Trimming took 8 bases from V and 3 from J; bases not matched to a gene: 10. The input for sequencing was PBMCs, taken before nivolumab (anti-PD-1) treatment. The V and J genes are TRBV6-5 and TRBJ2-7, with 7 bases that match TRBD1. The TCR sequence derives from a person aged 40 to 85 with oral cavity squamous cell carcinoma. The CDR3 here is CASRPGQTRYEQYF. In DNA, the CDR3 is TGTGCCAGCCGCCCGGGACAGACCCGCTACGAGCAGTACTTC.